The 22 T cell receptor beta chains reported below all come from one sample, sequenced in a study of early T cells in non-severe SARS-CoV-2 infection. One entry per CDR3 protein, called by TCRdb with MiXCR from the 5' RACE reads. In the table there are approximately 73,000 distinct CDR3 sequences, roughly 13% of which are singletons. Sequenced: whole blood. The source of these receptors is an adult who was a healthcare worker with PCR-confirmed SARS-CoV-2 infection or an uninfected control (not recorded which).

This clonotype was found many times. V is TRBV11-2 and J is TRBJ2-7; 8 nucleotides line up with TRBD2. The V gene's germline CDR1 is SGHAT and CDR2 FQNNGV. The V gene end was trimmed by 4 bases and the J gene end by 5 bases; junction bases not matched to a gene: 13. The CDR3 length is 16 residues. CDR3 sequence (DNA): TGTGCCAGCAGCTATAGTGGAATAGCGGGAACCCACGAGCAGTACTTC. As protein: CASSYSGIAGTHEQYF.

The genes are TRBV10-1 and TRBJ2-7, with D uncertain. The V and J ends lost 2 bases and 2 bases respectively, with 7 bases between them. The CDR3 length is 13 residues. The V gene's germline CDR1 is WNHNN and CDR2 SYGVQD (reference sequence). CDR3 DNA: TGCGCCAGCAGTGAGAGCCAAACCTACGAGCAGTACTTC. This codes for CASSESQTYEQYF.

This clonotype was detected only a few times. The rearrangement uses TRBV12-3 or TRBV12-4 and TRBJ2-1; 9 nucleotides line up with TRBD2. Germline trimming cut 6 bases from V and 15 bases from J; bases unmatched to any gene: 15. The CDR3 consists of 14 residues. The CDR3 is CASSPSLAGMGPFF. CDR3 nucleotides: TGTGCCAGCAGCCCTAGCCTAGCGGGAATGGGTCCGTTCTTC.

The chain employs TRBV19 and TRBJ2-7; D might be TRBD1 (5 bases). The V and J ends lost 6 bases and 5 bases respectively, with 20 bases between them. CDR1 is LNHDA, CDR2 SQIVND, per germline (reference sequence). The CDR3 is 15 residues long. CDR3 bases: TGTGCCAGTAGCCCCTCTTGGCAGGGTCGGAACGAGCAGTACTTC. This codes for CASSPSWQGRNEQYF.

This clonotype was recorded at least ten times. CDR3: CASKQFSRAQARSSPLHF. The DNA of the CDR3 is TGTGCCAGCAAGCAGTTTTCCCGTGCCCAGGCCAGGAGTTCACCCCTCCACTTT. The chain couples TRBV28 to TRBJ1-6; no definite D call. In germline, CDR1 is MDHEN, CDR2 SYDVKM. V lost 7 bases and J 9 bases, leaving 28 bases between the germline ends. The CDR3 contains 18 residues.

This clonotype has ten or more counts. The CDR3 DNA sequence: TGTGCCAGCAGCTTAGCAGGGGCGGCTAATGAAAAACTGTTTTTT. Translation gives CASSLAGAANEKLFF. This chain joins TRBV7-9 and TRBJ1-4; TRBD1 is a possible D gene (5 bases). V shed 0 bases and J shed 3 bases, with 8 bases lying between them. This CDR3 comprises 15 residues. From germline, CDR1 is SEHNR and CDR2 FQNEAQ (reference sequence).

In this sample, this clonotype turned up many times. J is TRBJ1-1 and V is TRBV5-1; no definite D call. The CDR3 is 13 residues long. Germline V lookup: CDR1 SGHRS, CDR2 YFSETQ. The V end was cut by 1 base, the J end by 2 bases, with 6 bases between. In nucleotides, the CDR3 is TGCGCCAGCAGCTTGACAGTCAACACTGAAGCTTTCTTT. As protein: CASSLTVNTEAFF.

CDR3 sequence (DNA): TGTGCCAGCAGCGTGGGACAGGTCAGTAATGAGCAGTTCTTC. This translates into CASSVGQVSNEQFF. The chain links TRBV11-3 to TRBJ2-1, with 8 positions matching TRBD1. The V gene's germline CDR1 is SGHNT and CDR2 YENEEA. The J segment lost 7 bases and the V segment lost 5 bases, leaving 7 bases of the junction unmatched. CDR3 length equals 14 residues.

V usage is TRBV11-2 and J usage is TRBJ2-2; 7 bases fit TRBD2. The germline CDR1 and CDR2 sequences are SGHAT and FQNNGV. Unmatched junction bases numbered 1, after V lost 5 bases and J lost 7 bases. The CDR3 has 12 amino acids. This CDR3 reads CASSRGVGELFF. As DNA, the CDR3 is TGTGCCAGCAGCCGGGGGGTCGGGGAGCTGTTTTTT.

The rearrangement links TRBV19 to TRBJ2-7, with TRBD2 identical over 7 bases. Germline lookup yields CDR1 LNHDA and CDR2 SQIVND (reference sequence). This CDR3 has 18 residues. The V and J ends lost 6 bases and 3 bases, in that order; junction bases with no gene match: 20. The chain's CDR3 is CASSYPQGKSGAHYEQYF. The CDR3 nucleotides read TGTGCCAGTAGCTACCCGCAAGGGAAAAGCGGGGCCCACTACGAGCAGTACTTC.

This clonotype was observed a handful of times. The chain couples TRBV3-1 to TRBJ2-1, with 7 bases lining up with TRBD1. Trimming cost V 6 bases and J 0 bases; bases outside gene matches: 5. Germline CDR1 is LGHDT and CDR2 is YNNKEL (reference sequence). CDR3 length: 15 residues. The CDR3 sequence is CASSYTGDSYNEQFF. The CDR3 nucleotides are TGTGCCAGCAGTTATACAGGGGACTCCTACAATGAGCAGTTCTTC.

In its sample, this clonotype was seen many times. V is TRBV7-9 and J is TRBJ2-1; TRBD1 might be the D (6 bases). The V and J ends lost 6 bases and 1 base respectively, with 16 bases between them. Germline V CDR1 and CDR2: SEHNR, FQNEAQ (reference sequence). The CDR3 totals 16 residues. The CDR3 coding sequence is TGTGCCAGCAGTCGCCTCACAGGGCGTTCCTACAATGAGCAGTTCTTC. Translating it yields CASSRLTGRSYNEQFF.

This clonotype was found a few times. J is TRBJ2-1 and V is TRBV27; 11 nucleotides agree with TRBD2. The V segment lost 5 bases and the J segment 4 bases; nucleotides outside the gene matches: 7. The CDR3 is 16 amino acids. The germline gives CDR1 MNHEY, CDR2 SMNVEV (reference sequence). CDR3 in amino acids: CASSRTSGRWYNEQFF. The CDR3 nucleotides read TGTGCCAGCAGTCGTACTAGCGGGAGATGGTACAATGAGCAGTTCTTC.

In its sample, this clonotype was seen a few times. The chain uses TRBV2 and TRBJ2-1, with D possibly being TRBD2 (5 bases). The CDR3 loop spans 14 amino acids. Germline V CDR1 and CDR2: SNHLY, FYNNEI. Trimming took off 6 bases at V and 1 base at J, with 10 bases between the two ends. CDR3 in amino acids: CASRLWRSYNEQFF. The CDR3 DNA is TGTGCCAGCAGGCTATGGAGGTCCTACAATGAGCAGTTCTTC.

This clonotype was observed a single time. This chain connects TRBV29-1 to TRBJ2-1; D not certain. The CDR3 sequence is 13 residues long. The V gene lost 5 bases and the J gene lost 4 bases, with 12 bases spanning the gap. From germline, CDR1 is SQVTM and CDR2 ANQGSEA. The CDR3 coding sequence is TGCAGCGTTAGCTCAGGTTTATACAATGAGCAGTTCTTC. This gives the protein CSVSSGLYNEQFF.

The V gene is TRBV2, the J gene TRBJ2-7; D unresolved. Germline V gene data show CDR1 as SNHLY and CDR2 as FYNNEI. V was clipped by 4 bases and J by 7 bases, with 8 bases between them. The CDR3 spans 11 residues. The CDR3 protein is CASSGWREQYF. Here the CDR3 DNA reads TGTGCCAGCAGTGGATGGAGAGAGCAGTACTTC.

This clonotype was detected only a few times. V and J are TRBV6-2 or TRBV6-3 and TRBJ1-1; D is ambiguous. The length of the CDR3 is 15 residues. V was trimmed by 2 bases and J by 0 bases, leaving 10 bases between them. CDR1 is MNHEY and CDR2 is SVGEGT in the germline V gene. The CDR3 DNA is TGTGCCAGCAGTTACCGGGAGAACATGAACACTGAAGCTTTCTTT. It translates to CASSYRENMNTEAFF.

The J gene is TRBJ2-7, the V gene TRBV28; D gene uncertain. Trimming took 3 bases from V and 7 from J, leaving 10 bases between them. The CDR3 runs 12 residues. CDR1 is MDHEN, CDR2 SYDVKM, per germline. As DNA, the CDR3 is TGTGCCAGCAGTTTCCCCGCTGAGGAGCAGTACTTC. Translation gives CASSFPAEEQYF.

This clonotype has a handful of counts. The genes are TRBV25-1 and TRBJ2-7; D gene unclear. The CDR3 is 11 residues long. Germline V CDR1 and CDR2: MGHDK, SYGVNS. V lost 1 base and J 6 bases, leaving 4 bases between the germline ends. CDR3 DNA: TGTGCCAGCAGTGAATTTCGCGAGCAGTACTTC. This gives the protein CASSEFREQYF.

The chain combines TRBV19 with TRBJ2-3, with 9 bases fitting TRBD1. The length of the CDR3 is 15 residues. Germline V gives CDR1 LNHDA, CDR2 SQIVND (reference sequence). With V trimmed by 4 bases and J by 5 bases, 7 bases remained unmatched. The chain's CDR3 is CASSNPDRGEDTQYF. The DNA for the CDR3 is TGTGCCAGTAGTAACCCGGACAGGGGTGAAGATACGCAGTATTTT.

The chain has TRBV5-5 and TRBJ2-1; tentatively, D is TRBD1 or TRBD2 (5 bases each). This CDR3 region has 12 residues. The germline gives CDR1 SGHKS, CDR2 YYEKEE (reference sequence). V was clipped by 7 bases and J by 7 bases, with 12 bases between them. The CDR3 loop is CASFRGRNEQFF. The CDR3 DNA reads TGTGCCAGCTTCCGGGGCCGGAATGAGCAGTTCTTC.

This clonotype was observed a handful of times. The CDR3 bases are TGTGCCAGCAGCCAAGGTCAGCAAGAGACCCAGTACTTC. Translation: CASSQGQQETQYF. The chain has TRBV3-1 and TRBJ2-5, with D unresolved. Trimming removed 1 base from V and 2 bases from J, with 5 bases in between. Germline loops: CDR1 LGHDT, CDR2 YNNKEL (reference sequence). The CDR3 is 13 residues long.